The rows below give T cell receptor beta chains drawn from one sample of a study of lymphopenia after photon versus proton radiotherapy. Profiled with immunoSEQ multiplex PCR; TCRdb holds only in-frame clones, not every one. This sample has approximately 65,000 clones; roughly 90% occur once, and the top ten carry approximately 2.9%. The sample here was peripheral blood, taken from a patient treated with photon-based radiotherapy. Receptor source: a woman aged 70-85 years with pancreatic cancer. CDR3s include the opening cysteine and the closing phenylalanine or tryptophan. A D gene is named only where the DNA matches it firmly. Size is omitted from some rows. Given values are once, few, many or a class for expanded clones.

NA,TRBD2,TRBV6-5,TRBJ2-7,CASSYWASGGYEQYF,TGTGCCAGCAGTTACTGGGCTAGCGGGGGCTACGAGCAGTACTTC
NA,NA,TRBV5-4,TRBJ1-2,CASSLGGSTNYGYTF,TGTGCCAGCAGCTTGGGCGGCAGTACTAACTATGGCTACACCTTC
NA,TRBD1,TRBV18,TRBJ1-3,CASSPGQGANTIYF,TGTGCCAGCTCACCGGGACAGGGCGCGAACACCATATATTTT
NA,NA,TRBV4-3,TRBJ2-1,CASSQDSGLYNEQFF,TGCGCCAGCAGCCAAGATTCGGGATTGTACAATGAGCAGTTCTTC
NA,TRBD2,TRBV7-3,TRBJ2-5,CASSSSGSLKETQYF,TGTGCCAGCAGCTCTAGCGGGAGTCTTAAAGAGACCCAGTACTTC
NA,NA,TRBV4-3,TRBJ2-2,CASSPRPAQNTGELFF,TGCGCCAGCAGCCCCCGCCCGGCACAAAACACCGGGGAGCTGTTTTTT
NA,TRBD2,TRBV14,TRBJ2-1,CASSPRMGLAGASSYNEQFF,TGTGCCAGCAGCCCGCGAATGGGACTAGCGGGAGCGAGCTCCTACAATGAGCAGTTCTTC
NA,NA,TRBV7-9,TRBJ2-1,CASSFGRDEQFF,TGTGCCAGCAGCTTCGGGCGCGATGAGCAGTTCTTC
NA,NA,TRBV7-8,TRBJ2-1,CASSREGGLFNEQFF,TGTGCCAGCAGCCGCGAGGGGGGGTTGTTCAATGAGCAGTTCTTC
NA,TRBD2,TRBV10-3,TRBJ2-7,CAISDRASGRGGYEQYF,TGTGCCATCAGTGATAGGGCTAGCGGGAGAGGAGGCTACGAGCAGTACTTC
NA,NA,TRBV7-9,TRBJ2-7,CASSLDSSYEQYF,TGTGCCAGCAGCTTGGACAGCTCCTACGAGCAGTACTTC
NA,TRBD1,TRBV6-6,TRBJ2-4,CASRLTGLVGKNIQYF,TGTGCCAGCAGGCTGACAGGGTTGGTCGGCAAAAACATTCAGTACTTC
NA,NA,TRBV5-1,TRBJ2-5,CASSPTGWETQYF,TGCGCCAGCAGCCCCACAGGGTGGGAGACCCAGTACTTC
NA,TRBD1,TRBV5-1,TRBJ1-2,CASSLVPRTGVLEGYTF,TGCGCCAGCAGCTTGGTCCCCCGGACAGGGGTATTGGAGGGCTACACCTTC
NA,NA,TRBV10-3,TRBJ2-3,CAISRGVASTDTQYF,TGTGCCATCAGTAGAGGGGTAGCGAGCACAGATACGCAGTATTTT
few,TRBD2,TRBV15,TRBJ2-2,CATSRETSRHTGELFF,TGTGCCACCAGCAGAGAGACTAGCAGGCACACCGGGGAGCTGTTTTTT
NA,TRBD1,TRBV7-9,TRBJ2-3,CASSVQGNTQYF,TGTGCCAGCAGCGTACAGGGGAATACGCAGTATTTT
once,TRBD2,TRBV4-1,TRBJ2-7,CASSQVRETYEQYF,TGCGCCAGCAGCCAGGTGCGGGAGACTTACGAGCAGTACTTC